One and the same sample provided the 4 T cell receptor beta chains below, sequenced in a study of T cells in localized non-small cell lung cancer. Clones were read by immunoSEQ multiplex PCR, and TCRdb kept only the in-frame ones, dropping some. Counted here are about 970 clones, 25% to 40% occurring once; the ten biggest clones make up 16%. This sample comprised lung tumor tissue, obtained before any cancer treatment. The receptors were sampled from a male donor at least 60 years old with stage II squamous cell lung carcinoma.

This clone has just a few counts. The chain links TRBV11-3 to TRBJ2-1; 9 bases align to TRBD2. The V and J ends lost 5 bases and 8 bases, in that order; junction bases with no gene match: 10. From germline, CDR1 is SGHNT and CDR2 YENEEA. This CDR3 spans 15 amino acids. CDR3 in amino acids: CASSDRREGSYEQFF. The CDR3, as DNA: TGTGCCAGCAGCGACCGGCGGGAGGGCAGTTATGAGCAGTTCTTC.

The CDR3 sequence is CASSLEEAGYEQYF. CDR3 nucleotide sequence: TGCGCCAGCAGCTTGGAAGAAGCCGGCTACGAGCAGTACTTC. The gene calls are TRBV5-1 and TRBJ2-7, with D unresolved. The CDR3 has 14 amino acids. V was pared by 0 bases and J by 3 bases, with 10 bases between. Germline-derived CDR1 and CDR2 are SGHRS and YFSETQ. Based on the CDR3 plus reference TRBV5-1 and TRBJ2-7, the full variable domain is KAGVTQTPRYLIKTRGQQVTLSCSPISGHRSVSWYQQTPGQGLQFLFEYFSETQRNKGNFPGRFSGRQFSNSRSEMNVSTLELGDSALYLCASSLEEAGYEQYFGPGTRLTVT.

This chain uses TRBV29-1 with TRBJ2-1; the match to TRBD2 covers 8 bases. Losses at the gene ends were 3 bases for V and 8 bases for J; bases not matched to a gene: 6. Germline values: CDR1 SQVTM, CDR2 ANQGSEA. The CDR3 contains 13 residues. The chain's CDR3 is CSVEGLVNYEQFF. CDR3 coding DNA: TGCAGCGTTGAGGGACTAGTTAACTATGAGCAGTTCTTC.

This clone showed up just a few times. This chain connects TRBV6-8 to TRBJ2-2, with D maybe TRBD1 (6 bases). V dropped 6 bases and J dropped 6 bases, with 11 bases sitting between them. The CDR3 sequence is 13 residues long. CDR1 and CDR2 (germline): MNHGY, SAAAGT. CDR3 residues: CASRQGEAGELFF. CDR3 nucleotides: TGTGCCAGCAGACAGGGAGAGGCCGGGGAGCTGTTTTTT.